This TCR beta chain was captured by sequencing in a study of cytomegalovirus exposure and HLA in healthy donors. The wider study: Prior work identified 100 million to 130 million unique TCR beta sequences in some 200 million T cells. Overall study results and limits: When analyzed later, a missense DCLRE1C variant was found to be linked to TCR beta V- and J-gene trimming. Among TCR beta chains, those listed as cytomegalovirus-associated numbered 164.

Concerning this clone itself: Its target is unknown.

V was trimmed by 3 bases and J by 0 bases, leaving 14 bases between them. Germline CDR1 and CDR2: GTSNPN and SVGIG (reference sequence). This CDR3 region has 16 residues. Vbeta (60) and Jbeta (13) primers were used in the PCR. Methods used by the authors: Later work found 65 million to 100 million unique TCR beta chains, with some 11 million shared. Generated by immunoSEQ multiplex PCR, the TCRdb table keeps only in-frame clones and is missing some. V, J and clone size derive from that table, while D and trimming were established from the DNA sequence. The sample records about 190,000 clones, 79% being singletons.

The sequencing input was PBMCs. The J gene is TRBJ1-4, the V gene TRBV30; tentatively, D is TRBD1 (6 bases). The sequence came from a woman between 18 and 29 years old in good health and CMV-seronegative. CDR3 DNA: TGTGCCTGGAGGATCCGGGACACCTCAACTAATGAAAAACTGTTTTTT. The encoded protein is CAWRIRDTSTNEKLFF. Looking up the rest from reference TRBV30 and TRBJ1-4 gives the full variable domain: SQTIHQWPATLVQPVGSPLSLECTVEGTSNPNLYWYRQAAGRGLQLLFYSVGIGQISSEVPQNLSASRPQDRQFILSSKKLLLSDSGFYLCAWRIRDTSTNEKLFFGSGTQLSVL.